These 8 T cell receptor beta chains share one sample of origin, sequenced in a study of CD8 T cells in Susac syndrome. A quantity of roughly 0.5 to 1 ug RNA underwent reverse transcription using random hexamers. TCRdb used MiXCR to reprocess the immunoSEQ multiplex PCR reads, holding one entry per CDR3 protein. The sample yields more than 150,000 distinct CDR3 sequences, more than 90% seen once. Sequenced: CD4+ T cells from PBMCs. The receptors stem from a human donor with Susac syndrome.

The CDR3 DNA sequence: TGCAGTGCTAGAGACCCGACAGGGGGCGCGGATACGCAGTATTTT. Residues: CSARDPTGGADTQYF. The chain couples TRBV20-1 to TRBJ2-3; 10 nucleotides match TRBD1. CDR1 and CDR2 (germline): DFQATT, SNEGSKA (reference sequence). V lost 0 bases to trimming and J lost 6 bases; unmatched junction nucleotides: 6. The CDR3 consists of 15 residues.

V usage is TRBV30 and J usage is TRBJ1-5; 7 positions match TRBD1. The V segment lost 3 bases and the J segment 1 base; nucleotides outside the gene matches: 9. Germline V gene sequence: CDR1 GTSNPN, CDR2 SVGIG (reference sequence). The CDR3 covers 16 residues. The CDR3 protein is CAWSPRDSRSNQPQHF. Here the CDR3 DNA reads TGTGCCTGGAGCCCACGGGACAGTAGAAGCAATCAGCCCCAGCATTTT.

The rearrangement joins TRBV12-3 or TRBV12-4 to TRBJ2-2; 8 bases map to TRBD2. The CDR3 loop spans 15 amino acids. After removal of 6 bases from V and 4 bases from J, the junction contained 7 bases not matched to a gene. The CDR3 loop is CASSLASGSTGELFF. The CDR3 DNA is TGTGCCAGCAGCTTGGCGAGCGGGAGCACCGGGGAGCTGTTTTTT.

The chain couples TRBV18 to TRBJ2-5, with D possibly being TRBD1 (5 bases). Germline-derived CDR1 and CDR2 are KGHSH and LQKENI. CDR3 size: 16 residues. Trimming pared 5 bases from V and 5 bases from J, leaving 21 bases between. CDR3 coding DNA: TGTGCCAGCTCAACCATTAGGCAGGGCAGAGAGGAGACCCAGTACTTC. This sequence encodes CASSTIRQGREETQYF.

The DNA for the CDR3 is TGCAGTGCTCTCGGCTACACCTTC. It specifies CSALGYTF. This chain uses TRBV20-1 with TRBJ1-2; the D is unclear. Germline V gene sequence: CDR1 DFQATT, CDR2 SNEGSKA (reference sequence). This CDR3 spans 8 amino acids. V dropped 5 bases and J dropped 8 bases, with 3 bases sitting between them.

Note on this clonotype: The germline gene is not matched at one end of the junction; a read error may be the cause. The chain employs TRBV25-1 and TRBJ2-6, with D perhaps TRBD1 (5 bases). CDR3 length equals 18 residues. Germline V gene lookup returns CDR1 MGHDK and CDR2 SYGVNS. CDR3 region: CASSEGLGELSGANVLIF. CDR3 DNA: TGTGCCAGCAGTGAAGGTCTAGGAGAGCTCTCTGGGGCCAACGTCCTGATTTTC.

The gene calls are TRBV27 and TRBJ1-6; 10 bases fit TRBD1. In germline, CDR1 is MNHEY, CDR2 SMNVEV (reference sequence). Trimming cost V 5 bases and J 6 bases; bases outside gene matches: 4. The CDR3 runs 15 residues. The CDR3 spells CASSPWDRGNSPLHF. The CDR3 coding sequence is TGTGCCAGCAGTCCGTGGGACAGGGGTAATTCACCCCTCCACTTT.

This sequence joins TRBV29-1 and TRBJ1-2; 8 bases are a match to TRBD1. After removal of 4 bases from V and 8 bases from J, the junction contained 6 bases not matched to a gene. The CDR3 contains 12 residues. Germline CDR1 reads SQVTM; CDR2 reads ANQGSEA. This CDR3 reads CSVARTGSGYTF. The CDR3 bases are TGCAGCGTTGCTCGGACAGGGTCGGGCTACACCTTC.